Included here is one T cell receptor beta chain sequence, with context. Its antigen remains unknown. There are 15 residues in the CDR3. The ends were cut back, 0 bases at V and 4 bases at J, with 12 bases in the middle. Germline V CDR1 and CDR2: LGHNA, YSLEER. Among the roughly 120 subjects of the validation cohort, separate from the roughly 650-subject first cohort, were the donors. The method was immunoSEQ multiplex PCR; TCRdb's version includes in-frame clones alone and lacks a portion of them. Counted here are about 58,000 clones, about 88% occurring once; the ten biggest clones make up around 1%. The sample is drawn from a study of cytomegalovirus exposure and HLA in healthy donors. Findings and caveats of the study: Cytomegalovirus association was listed for 164 TCR beta chains. In a later analysis, first-cohort TCR clusters were found to tend to co-occur in the 100 to 150 validation repertoires. There were a few CMV-associated chains whose specificity for CMV antigens was confirmed in vitro.

The chain carries TRBV4-3 and TRBJ2-5, with D perhaps matching TRBD2 (5 bases). This TCR was recovered from a man younger than 30 in good health and CMV-seronegative. The sample taken for sequencing was PBMCs. The CDR3 DNA reads as TGCGCCAGCAGCCAAGAATCGGGAATGGTAGAGACCCAGTACTTC. It is translated as CASSQESGMVETQYF.